The 25 T cell receptor beta chains given below trace back to one sample, sequenced in a study of response to subunit inactivated influenza vaccine. Each CDR3 protein is one row after TCRdb ran MiXCR on the RT-PCR reads. The table includes 150,000 to 200,000 distinct CDR3 sequences, around 12% detected once. These data are also associated with another study on T cells expressing NK-cell markers. As that report states: UMI-tagged 5'RACE template switching yielded the TCR beta cDNA.

This specimen consisted of CD8+ T cells sorted from PBMCs, obtained 11 to 12 days after vaccination. These receptors originate from a man aged 50 or older who received an inactivated influenza vaccine.

The chain combines TRBV7-9 with TRBJ2-1; TRBD2 agrees at 13 bases. The germline gives CDR1 SEHNR, CDR2 FQNEAQ (reference sequence). Trimming at V came to 5 bases and at J to 8 bases, leaving 6 bases not matched to a gene. The CDR3 runs to 15 residues. CDR3 sequence (DNA): TGTGCCAGCAGCAGGACTAGCGGGAGTAAGGATGAGCAGTTCTTC. The encoded protein is CASSRTSGSKDEQFF. The whole variable domain, filled in from reference TRBV7-9 and TRBJ2-1, reads DTGVSQNPRHKITKRGQNVTFRCDPISEHNRLYWYRQTLGQGPEFLTYFQNEAQLEKSRLLSDRFSAERPKGSFSTLEIQRTEQGDSAMYLCASSRTSGSKDEQFFGPGTRLTVL.

This clonotype was seen more than once but under ten times. The J gene is TRBJ2-2, the V gene TRBV10-3; D ambiguous. V lost 3 bases, J lost 2 bases, and 13 bases lay in between. Germline V lookup: CDR1 ENHRY, CDR2 SYGVKD. The CDR3 length is 16 residues. The CDR3 loop reads CAISDLVVVNTGELFF. CDR3 DNA sequence: TGTGCCATCAGTGATTTAGTCGTAGTAAACACCGGGGAGCTGTTTTTT.

This chain connects TRBV7-9 to TRBJ2-7; TRBD1 agrees at 10 bases. This CDR3 contains 15 residues. Germline CDR1 is SEHNR and CDR2 is FQNEAQ (reference sequence). V shed 7 bases, J shed 4 bases, and the junction held 10 bases outside the gene matches. The CDR3 sequence: CASTIVGDRGYEQYF. The CDR3 coding sequence is TGTGCCAGCACCATAGTCGGGGACAGGGGTTACGAGCAGTACTTC.

The chain employs TRBV6-1 and TRBJ2-3, with a tentative D call TRBD2 (7 bases). The length of the CDR3 is 15 residues. From germline, CDR1 is MNHNS and CDR2 SASEGT. The V and J ends lost 7 bases and 3 bases respectively, with 17 bases between them. The CDR3 protein is CASTQGREITDTQYF. The CDR3 DNA sequence: TGTGCCAGCACCCAGGGGCGGGAGATAACAGATACGCAGTATTTT.

This clonotype turned up a few times. This sequence joins TRBV7-2 and TRBJ2-1, with 8 bases aligning to TRBD1. Germline CDR1 and CDR2: SGHTA and FQGNSA. The CDR3 runs 14 residues. V lost 1 base, J lost 6 bases, and 2 bases stayed unmatched. The CDR3 sequence: CASSLVTGANEQFF. CDR3 sequence (DNA): TGTGCCAGCAGCTTAGTGACAGGGGCCAATGAGCAGTTCTTC.

The V gene is TRBV7-6, the J gene TRBJ1-2; D remains unclear. Trimming removed 2 bases at V and 2 bases at J, with 6 bases between. Germline CDR1 reads SGHVS; CDR2 reads FNYEAQ. The CDR3 consists of 13 residues. The CDR3 DNA reads as TGTGCCAGCAGCTTATCTCAAAACTATGGCTACACCTTC. It codes for CASSLSQNYGYTF.

This clonotype has more than one count but fewer than ten. The chain uses TRBV19 and TRBJ1-6, with a possible D match to TRBD1 (5 bases). Per the germline V gene, CDR1 is LNHDA and CDR2 is SQIVND (reference sequence). This CDR3 spans 12 amino acids. Trimming pared 7 bases from V and 9 bases from J, leaving 10 bases between. The CDR3 loop reads CASKSGGSPLHF. For the CDR3, the DNA is TGTGCCAGTAAATCGGGGGGTTCACCCCTCCACTTT.

The rearrangement joins TRBV24-1 to TRBJ2-2, with D unresolved. Germline V gene data show CDR1 as KGHDR and CDR2 as SFDVKD. The CDR3 is made up of 13 amino acids. Trimming shortened V by 4 bases and J by 3 bases, and 5 bases separated the two germline ends. CDR3 loop: CATSDLYTGELFF. CDR3 coding DNA: TGTGCCACCAGTGACTTATACACCGGGGAGCTGTTTTTT.

The chain has TRBV9 and TRBJ2-3, with TRBD2 identical over 7 bases. Germline-derived CDR1 and CDR2 are SGDLS and YYNGEE. V trimming: 3 bases; J trimming: 0 bases; junction bases outside the gene matches: 4. CDR3 length: 15 residues. CDR3 sequence: CASSAGGSSTDTQYF. CDR3 in DNA: TGTGCCAGCAGCGCGGGGGGTTCTAGCACAGATACGCAGTATTTT. Based on the CDR3 plus reference TRBV9 and TRBJ2-3, the full variable domain is DSGVTQTPKHLITATGQRVTLRCSPRSGDLSVYWYQQSLDQGLQFLIQYYNGEERAKGNILERFSAQQFPDLHSELNLSSLELGDSALYFCASSAGGSSTDTQYFGPGTRLTVL.

This clonotype was counted between two and nine times. V and J are TRBV28 and TRBJ2-3; D is perhaps TRBD1 (6 bases). In germline, CDR1 is MDHEN, CDR2 SYDVKM. The ends were cut back, 3 bases at V and 0 bases at J, with 16 bases in the middle. The CDR3 is made up of 17 amino acids. The CDR3 loop is CASSFLPGHSSTDTQYF. Written as DNA, the CDR3 is TGTGCCAGCAGTTTCCTCCCGGGACACTCTAGCACAGATACGCAGTATTTT. The whole variable domain, filled in from reference TRBV28 and TRBJ2-3, reads DVKVTQSSRYLVKRTGEKVFLECVQDMDHENMFWYRQDPGLGLRLIYFSYDVKMKEKGDIPEGYSVSREKKERFSLILESASTNQTSMYLCASSFLPGHSSTDTQYFGPGTRLTVL.

The V call is TRBV7-9, the J call TRBJ2-4; D ambiguous. Germline lookup yields CDR1 SEHNR and CDR2 FQNEAQ (reference sequence). The V end was cut by 5 bases, the J end by 8 bases, with 13 bases between. This CDR3 comprises 13 residues. The chain's CDR3 is CASSPLGRDIQYF. CDR3 in DNA: TGTGCCAGCAGCCCCCTAGGCCGGGACATTCAGTACTTC.

J is TRBJ2-5 and V is TRBV12-3 or TRBV12-4, with 11 nucleotides matching TRBD2. The CDR3 is 15 amino acids. Unmatched junction bases numbered 2, after V lost 4 bases and J lost 1 base. The CDR3 loop reads CASSSGLAAQETQYF. The CDR3 DNA is TGTGCCAGCAGTTCGGGACTAGCGGCCCAAGAGACCCAGTACTTC.

The chain joins TRBV20-1 to TRBJ2-7; maybe TRBD2 (6 bases). With 0 bases removed from V and 3 bases from J, the gap between germline ends came to 18 bases. Germline V CDR1 and CDR2: DFQATT, SNEGSKA (reference sequence). The CDR3 sequence is 16 residues long. CDR3 bases: TGCAGTGCTAGAGATGTCGGGGGTAGTCAGGTCTACGAGCAGTACTTC. It specifies CSARDVGGSQVYEQYF.

This clonotype was counted at least ten times. The chain has TRBV4-2 and TRBJ1-6; D is undetermined. CDR3 size: 18 residues. Per the germline V gene, CDR1 is LGHNA and CDR2 is YNFKEQ. V gave up 0 bases and J gave up 0 bases, with 12 bases separating them. The CDR3 bases are TGTGCCAGCAGCCAAGATTTTAGGAGCAGCTCCTATAATTCACCCCTCCACTTT. Translating it yields CASSQDFRSSSYNSPLHF.

This chain uses TRBV11-2 with TRBJ2-1, with 10 bases that match TRBD1. The CDR3 is made up of 16 amino acids. CDR1 is SGHAT and CDR2 is FQNNGV in the germline V gene. V was clipped by 5 bases and J by 9 bases; unmatched bases: 13. CDR3 DNA: TGTGCCAGCAGCCCACAGACAGGGGGCGGAGTGGGTGAGCAGTTCTTC. Protein product: CASSPQTGGGVGEQFF.

In this sample, this clonotype turned up many times. The chain couples TRBV4-2 to TRBJ2-5, with 9 positions matching TRBD1. The CDR3 runs to 16 residues. The V gene end was trimmed by 4 bases and the J gene end by 1 base; junction bases not matched to a gene: 7. Germline V CDR1 and CDR2: LGHNA, YNFKEQ. In DNA, the CDR3 is TGTGCCAGCAGCCCTTTATCGGACAGGGGCCAAGAGACCCAGTACTTC. Translating gives CASSPLSDRGQETQYF.

The rearrangement joins TRBV6-5 to TRBJ2-1; no clear D gene. This CDR3 comprises 16 residues. The germline CDR1 and CDR2 sequences are MNHEY and SVGAGI. The germline V and J ends were trimmed by 2 bases and 0 bases, with 11 bases remaining between them. CDR3 sequence reads: CASSYEVTSSYNEQFF. The CDR3 DNA sequence: TGTGCCAGCAGTTACGAGGTAACCAGCTCCTACAATGAGCAGTTCTTC.

This clonotype was observed a few times. The J gene is TRBJ2-7, the V gene TRBV30; D may match TRBD1 or TRBD2 (5 bases each). V lost 0 bases to trimming and J lost 3 bases, with 15 bases between them. The germline gives CDR1 GTSNPN, CDR2 SVGIG (reference sequence). The CDR3 covers 15 residues. This CDR3 reads CAWSVGWQGDYEQYF. CDR3 nucleotides: TGTGCCTGGAGTGTTGGGTGGCAGGGAGACTACGAGCAGTACTTC.

The chain has TRBV4-3 and TRBJ2-4; 13 bases line up with TRBD2. The CDR3 totals 17 residues. Germline V CDR1 and CDR2: LGHNA, YSLEER. V lost 1 base to trimming and J lost 6 bases; unmatched junction nucleotides: 6. The CDR3 reads CASSQARGLAGLNIQYF. CDR3 coding DNA: TGCGCCAGCAGCCAAGCCAGGGGACTAGCGGGGTTAAACATTCAGTACTTC.

The chain has TRBV6-2 or TRBV6-3 and TRBJ1-1; D unresolved. V lost 3 bases and J 3 bases, leaving 20 bases between the germline ends. CDR3 size: 17 residues. Per the germline V gene, CDR1 is MNHEY and CDR2 is SVGEGT. CDR3 sequence reads: CASSYPFQSWADTEAFF. Written as DNA, the CDR3 is TGTGCCAGCAGTTATCCGTTCCAATCCTGGGCTGACACTGAAGCTTTCTTT.

This clonotype has more than one count but fewer than ten. The chain links TRBV28 to TRBJ1-6; D not certain. V lost 6 bases, J lost 7 bases, and 7 bases lay in between. Germline assignment: CDR1 MDHEN and CDR2 SYDVKM. The CDR3 contains 12 residues. The CDR3 loop reads CASSPINSPLHF. In DNA, the CDR3 is TGTGCCAGCAGCCCGATAAATTCACCCCTCCACTTT.

This clonotype was found many times. V usage is TRBV2 and J usage is TRBJ2-5; D might be TRBD2 (6 bases). CDR1 and CDR2 (germline): SNHLY, FYNNEI. V lost 7 bases, J lost 7 bases, and 13 bases lay in between. The CDR3 loop spans 12 amino acids. The CDR3 loop is CASNTGSGTQYF. For the CDR3, the DNA is TGTGCCAGCAACACCGGGAGTGGGACCCAGTACTTC.

This clonotype has just a few counts. The chain couples TRBV6-1 to TRBJ1-1; a weak D match, TRBD1 (5 bases). V lost 5 bases and J lost 0, with 13 bases in between. Germline V gene lookup returns CDR1 MNHNS and CDR2 SASEGT. The CDR3 is 15 amino acids. CDR3: CASSIRTPMNTEAFF. The DNA for the CDR3 is TGTGCCAGCAGTATAAGGACACCGATGAACACTGAAGCTTTCTTT.

The V call is TRBV7-2, the J call TRBJ2-1; the match to TRBD2 covers 8 bases. Per germline, CDR1 SGHTA and CDR2 FQGNSA. The length of the CDR3 is 14 residues. The trim removed 6 bases at V and 2 bases at J, leaving 3 bases unmatched. The CDR3 nucleotides read TGTGCCAGCAGGGATAGCGGGGCCTACAATGAGCAGTTCTTC. Translation: CASRDSGAYNEQFF. The full variable domain, completed using reference TRBV7-2 and TRBJ2-1, is GAGVSQSPSNKVTEKGKDVELRCDPISGHTALYWYRQSLGQGLEFLIYFQGNSAPDKSGLPSDRFSAERTGGSVSTLTIQRTQQEDSAVYLCASRDSGAYNEQFFGPGTRLTVL.

The rearrangement links TRBV29-1 to TRBJ2-7, with TRBD1 matching 10 bases. The ends lost 3 bases at V and 4 bases at J; junction bases unmatched: 9. The CDR3 is made up of 15 amino acids. In germline, CDR1 is SQVTM, CDR2 ANQGSEA. This chain's CDR3 is CSVEYRDRGEYEQYF. CDR3 coding DNA: TGCAGCGTTGAGTACCGGGACAGGGGAGAATACGAGCAGTACTTC.